The TCR beta chain under discussion was sequenced for a study of blood T cell repertoires in COVID-19. Sequenced by immunoSEQ multiplex PCR; TCRdb stores in-frame clones only, minus some. Among hundreds of thousands of clones, around 87% were seen once, and the ten largest hold about 6%. The germline V gene encodes CDR1 SGHRS and CDR2 YFSETQ. The CDR3 extends over 16 amino acids. The ends lost 4 bases at V and 2 bases at J; junction bases unmatched: 9. This clone was counted between two and nine times. This TCR was recovered from a woman between 45 and 65 years old with COVID-19, enrolled during active disease. Sequencing was done on a sample of peripheral blood. The gene calls are TRBV5-1 and TRBJ2-5; 9 positions agree with TRBD1. The CDR3 region is CASSPTTGGGQETQYF. Written as DNA, the CDR3 is TGCGCCAGCAGCCCCACCACAGGGGGCGGACAAGAGACCCAGTACTTC.